The present entry profiles one T cell receptor beta chain with its context. Its cognate antigen has yet to be identified. No per-base quality is available; no much larger clone lies one base away. This entry is derived from a study of CD8 T cells in Susac syndrome (dated by TCRdb to the late 2010s). In terms of the full investigation: The study used repertoire sequencing to test whether antigen drove CD8+ T cell activation and differentiation in Susac syndrome. The study compared CD8+ T cell repertoire clonality among over ten healthy donors, around 14 Susac syndrome patients and about 16 multiple sclerosis patients. The full study reports these points: The study acknowledged that relatively few individuals were included in the TCR sequencing and HLA analysis.

From V the trimming removes 9 bases and from J it removes 1 base, while the gene matches leave 4 bases of the junction unaccounted for. Reading from cysteine to phenylalanine, the CDR3 counts 13 amino acids. Only the CDR3 part of the read is kept: 39 bases, read in frame from the first base. Sequences SGHNT (CDR1) and YYREEE (CDR2) are obtained from the germline V gene (reference sequence). Peripheral blood CD8+ and CD4+ T cells from healthy donors, Susac syndrome patients and multiple sclerosis patients were profiled by high-throughput TCR beta sequencing. The multiple sclerosis controls were treatment-naive patients whose relapsing-remitting disease, either stable or active, fulfilled the revised McDonald criteria. CD8+ TEMRA cells were enriched by FACS, while bulk CD8+ and CD4+ T cells were purified by magnetic negative isolation. Blood was drawn into EDTA tubes, processed within 24 hours, and PBMCs were isolated by density gradient centrifugation. PBMCs intended for TCR sequencing were cryopreserved in liquid nitrogen and thawed later in a water bath at 37 degrees C. A purity of at least 90% was achieved for sorted or isolated CD4+, CD8+ and CD8+ TEMRA cells.

RNA was extracted with the RNeasy kit and about 0.45 to 1 ug was reverse transcribed using random hexamers. The immunoSEQ multiplex PCR assay, covering 54 Vbeta and 13 Jbeta segments, was used to amplify TCR beta CDR3 regions. Bias from PCR amplification was corrected by using a synthetic template baseline for primer optimization and for computational correction. For the original study's pipeline: Reads were annotated to V, D and J genes per IMGT and analyzed with immunoSEQ Analyzer, keeping only productive sequences. Clonality was calculated as one minus the Shannon entropy normalized by log2 of the number of productive unique sequences. For each patient and control, public and private clones were evaluated among the 100 most prevalent clones. A clone was defined as Susac-specific if it was absent from the healthy and MS cohorts, from over a thousand published viral clones and from other ImmuneACCESS disease sequences. The raw public data were reprocessed by TCRdb itself: fastp quality trimming at Q25, MiXCR clonotype calling, in-frame beta chains only. For every CDR3 protein sequence, its rows merge into one entry that carries the most common genes and DNA. TCRdb, not the authors, supplied the V and J calls. This sample has hundreds of thousands of distinct CDR3 sequences in its table, and approximately 90% of those were observed once. The top ten clones comprise 0.18% of the sample.

The sequence was collected from a human donor with multiple sclerosis. The sample was CD8+ T cells from PBMCs. The rearrangement combines TRBV5-4 with TRBJ2-3; 8 central bases correspond to TRBD1. The CDR3 region has the sequence CAIPTGGTDTQYF. The DNA sequence follows: TGTGCCATCCCGACAGGGGGCACAGATACGCAGTATTTT.